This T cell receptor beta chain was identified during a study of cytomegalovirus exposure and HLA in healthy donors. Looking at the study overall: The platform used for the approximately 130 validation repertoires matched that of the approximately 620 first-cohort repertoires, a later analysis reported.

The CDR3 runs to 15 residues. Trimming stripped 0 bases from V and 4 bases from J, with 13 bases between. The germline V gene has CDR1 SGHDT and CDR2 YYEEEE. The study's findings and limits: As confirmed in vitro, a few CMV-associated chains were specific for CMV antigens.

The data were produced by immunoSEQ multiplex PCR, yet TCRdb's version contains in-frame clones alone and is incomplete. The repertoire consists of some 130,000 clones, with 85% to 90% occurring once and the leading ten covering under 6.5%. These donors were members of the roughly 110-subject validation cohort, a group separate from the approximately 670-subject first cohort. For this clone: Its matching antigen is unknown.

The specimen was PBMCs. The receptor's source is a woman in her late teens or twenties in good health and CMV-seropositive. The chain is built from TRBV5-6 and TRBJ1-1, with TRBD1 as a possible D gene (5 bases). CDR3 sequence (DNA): TGTGCCAGCAGCTTGGGGGGACTAAGCGGCACTGAAGCTTTCTTT. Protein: CASSLGGLSGTEAFF.